This is a list of T cell receptor beta chains from one sample in a study of T cell responses to AZD1222 COVID-19 vaccine. Here immunoSEQ multiplex PCR was the method, and the copy in TCRdb shows in-frame clones only, minus some. The table has over 85,000 clones, about 95% seen once; the top ten hold approximately 2.9%. The sequencing used peripheral blood, collected 28 days after the second AZD1222 dose. These receptors originate from an adult who received the AZD1222 COVID-19 vaccine. CDR3s include the opening cysteine and the closing phenylalanine or tryptophan. D genes are given only for firm matches. Rows give clone size only sometimes, using once, few, many, or a class for an expanded clone.

V,size,J,D,CDR3,DNA
TRBV5-4,-,TRBJ1-2,-,CASSSQLVSGGYTF,TGTGCCAGCAGCTCGCAATTAGTATCCGGTGGCTACACCTTC
TRBV19,-,TRBJ1-5,-,CASRIGWQPQHF,TGTGCCAGTAGGATAGGGTGGCAGCCCCAGCATTTT
TRBV5-1,-,TRBJ2-1,TRBD2,CASSLSGGGTYNEQFF,TGCGCCAGCAGCTTGTCGGGCGGGGGAACCTACAATGAGCAGTTCTTC
TRBV6-1,-,TRBJ2-7,TRBD2,CASSGGEAGSSYEQYF,TGTGCCAGCAGTGGGGGGGAAGCGGGGTCCTCCTACGAGCAGTACTTC
TRBV27,-,TRBJ1-2,-,CASSLRRRGNYGYTF,TGTGCCAGCAGTTTACGGAGGCGGGGTAACTATGGCTACACCTTC
TRBV18,-,TRBJ1-2,TRBD1,CASSPREGASGYTF,TGTGCCAGCTCACCTCGCGAGGGGGCTTCGGGCTACACCTTC
TRBV7-2,few,TRBJ2-1,TRBD1,CASSPTRDRGQNEQFF,TGTGCCAGCAGCCCGACCCGGGACAGGGGGCAGAATGAGCAGTTCTTC
TRBV6-6,-,TRBJ2-2,-,CASRGSSIGELFF,TGTGCCAGCAGGGGGAGTTCAATCGGGGAGCTGTTTTTT
TRBV25-1,-,TRBJ1-1,-,CASRVTAEAFF,TGTGCCAGCCGGGTTACCGCTGAAGCTTTCTTT
TRBV7-8,-,TRBJ1-5,-,CASRGYSNQPQHF,TGTGCCAGCAGGGGCTATAGCAATCAGCCCCAGCATTTT
TRBV7-8,few,TRBJ2-7,TRBD1,CASSPDRWDAYEQYF,TGTGCCAGCAGCCCGGACAGGTGGGACGCCTACGAGCAGTACTTC
TRBV7-8,-,TRBJ1-1,TRBD1,CASSLGRGAGRIKAFF,TGTGCCAGCAGCTTAGGCAGGGGGGCGGGGCGGATTAAAGCTTTCTTT
TRBV19,-,TRBJ1-1,-,CASFPTSPRTEAFF,TGTGCCAGTTTCCCGACCTCCCCCAGGACTGAAGCTTTCTTT